This T cell receptor beta chain originates from a study of spatial heterogeneity in lung cancer. Turning to the study itself: PBMC samples from follow-up, when available, were sequenced at a median of roughly two years post-resection. The study's findings and limits: More often at tumor resection than at routine follow-up, ubiquitous expanded tumor TCRs were detected in the blood.

This clonotype showed up many times. Its specificity is unknown. CDR1 SGHTA and CDR2 FQGNSA come from the germline V gene. V lost 5 bases and J 6 bases, leaving 11 bases between the germline ends. This CDR3 is 13 amino acids long. TCRdb re-called the 5' RACE reads with MiXCR, one entry per CDR3 protein. The table lists roughly 29,000 distinct CDR3 sequences, about 5.2% of them singletons. Time point: blood at routine non-recurrence follow-up after resection. Unsorted whole RNA of tumor, nontumor lung or frozen PBMC was sequenced. The chain recombines TRBV7-2 with TRBJ1-3; D ambiguous. The sample here was PBMCs, taken at follow-up. This receptor was identified in a female donor with early-stage non-small cell lung cancer. The CDR3 bases are TGTGCCAGCAGCCTCCCTGCTCTAAACACCATATATTTT. It yields the protein CASSLPALNTIYF.